The 16 T cell receptor beta chains presented below share a single source sample, sequenced in a study of blood T cell repertoires in COVID-19 (dated by TCRdb to 2020 to 2021). The library was built by means of the immunoSEQ multiplex PCR assay. Sourced from immuneACCESS, this table was stored by TCRdb with only in-frame sequences that have V and J called. A share of the clones is absent; for the studies checked, an unresolved V gene accounts for under half, and the remainder has no known explanation. This sample gives more than 110,000 clones in total; 84% of them show up just once. The ten largest account for approximately 9% of the sample. The specimen sequenced was peripheral blood. These receptors were taken from a woman older than 75 in a cohort sampled during active or convalescent COVID-19.

This chain connects TRBV7-2 to TRBJ1-2, with a weak D call TRBD1 (5 bases). V was trimmed by 5 bases and J by 9 bases, leaving 19 bases between them. Per the germline V gene, CDR1 is SGHTA and CDR2 is FQGNSA. This CDR3 has 14 residues. The CDR3 sequence is CASSIPGGATSYTF. The CDR3 coding sequence is TGTGCCAGCAGCATCCCAGGTGGGGCGACGAGCTACACCTTC.

The chain uses TRBV5-5 and TRBJ2-7; D not certain. This CDR3 spans 12 amino acids. The V gene's germline CDR1 is SGHKS and CDR2 YYEKEE (reference sequence). Trimming stripped 1 base from V and 6 bases from J, with 8 bases between. CDR3 sequence reads: CASSLRFREQYF. Written as DNA, the CDR3 is TGTGCCAGCAGCTTGCGGTTTCGCGAGCAGTACTTC.

This chain uses TRBV27 with TRBJ1-4; 8 bases match TRBD1. With V trimmed by 6 bases and J by 7 bases, 16 bases remained unmatched. Germline V lookup: CDR1 MNHEY, CDR2 SMNVEV (reference sequence). The CDR3 is 17 amino acids. The CDR3 DNA sequence: TGTGCCAGCAGCCCCAGGGGGCGCGGTATTTATGGTGAAAAACTGTTTTTT. This gives the protein CASSPRGRGIYGEKLFF.

This chain joins TRBV5-1 and TRBJ2-5; weak D call: TRBD1 (5 bases). This CDR3 spans 16 amino acids. Germline V gene data show CDR1 as SGHRS and CDR2 as YFSETQ. V lost 4 bases and J 7 bases, leaving 23 bases between the germline ends. The CDR3 bases are TGCGCCAGCAGCAATGATCAGACAGCAGGGCCCGGGACCCAGTACTTC. It encodes CASSNDQTAGPGTQYF.

The V gene is TRBV7-2, the J gene TRBJ2-1; tentative D call: TRBD2 (6 bases). This CDR3 has 14 residues. Germline V gene lookup returns CDR1 SGHTA and CDR2 FQGNSA. Deletions cut 5 bases from V and 6 bases from J, with 14 bases between. For the CDR3, the DNA is TGTGCCAGCAGCCCCAGACTAGTCGGCAATGAGCAGTTCTTC. Translation gives CASSPRLVGNEQFF.

The V and J genes are TRBV29-1 and TRBJ1-3; D not certain. Germline V gene data show CDR1 as SQVTM and CDR2 as ANQGSEA. There are 12 residues in the CDR3. V dropped 3 bases and J dropped 4 bases, with 7 bases sitting between them. The CDR3 coding sequence is TGCAGCGTTGAGGTCAGGGGAAACACCATATATTTT. It is translated as CSVEVRGNTIYF.

This chain connects TRBV29-1 to TRBJ2-3; D may be TRBD1 (5 bases). Germline-derived CDR1 and CDR2 are SQVTM and ANQGSEA. The CDR3 sequence is 14 residues long. The V and J ends lost 6 bases and 0 bases respectively, with 13 bases between them. CDR3 bases: TGCAGCGTGCGTAGGGGTACTAGCACAGATACGCAGTATTTT. Protein product: CSVRRGTSTDTQYF.

The gene calls are TRBV7-2 and TRBJ2-5; 7 bases map to TRBD1. Germline-derived CDR1 and CDR2 are SGHTA and FQGNSA. J was trimmed by 5 bases and V by 6 bases; bases with no gene match: 12. The CDR3 covers 15 residues. CDR3 amino acids: CASSRQGIVLETQYF. The CDR3 region has the DNA TGTGCCAGCAGTAGACAGGGTATTGTACTGGAGACCCAGTACTTC.

The J gene is TRBJ2-5, the V gene TRBV7-9; D uncertain. The ends were cut back, 5 bases at V and 8 bases at J, with 12 bases in the middle. This CDR3 contains 12 residues. The germline gives CDR1 SEHNR, CDR2 FQNEAQ (reference sequence). Here the CDR3 reads CASSAEFRTQYF. Written as DNA, the CDR3 is TGTGCCAGCAGCGCGGAGTTCCGAACCCAGTACTTC. Supplemented by reference TRBV7-9 and TRBJ2-5, the full variable domain reads DTGVSQNPRHKITKRGQNVTFRCDPISEHNRLYWYRQTLGQGPEFLTYFQNEAQLEKSRLLSDRFSAERPKGSFSTLEIQRTEQGDSAMYLCASSAEFRTQYFGPGTRLLVL.

V gene TRBV30 combines with J gene TRBJ2-7; 7 nucleotides match TRBD1. Trimming cost V 2 bases and J 4 bases; bases outside gene matches: 8. From germline, CDR1 is GTSNPN and CDR2 SVGIG (reference sequence). CDR3 length: 14 amino acids. CDR3 region: CAWSLGQVEYEQYF. In DNA, the CDR3 is TGTGCCTGGAGTTTAGGACAGGTTGAGTACGAGCAGTACTTC. Filled out from reference TRBV30 and TRBJ2-7, the complete variable domain reads SQTIHQWPATLVQPVGSPLSLECTVEGTSNPNLYWYRQAAGRGLQLLFYSVGIGQISSEVPQNLSASRPQDRQFILSSKKLLLSDSGFYLCAWSLGQVEYEQYFGPGTRLTVT.

J is TRBJ1-4 and V is TRBV11-2; D ambiguous. The V and J ends lost 0 bases and 8 bases respectively, with 16 bases between them. The germline gives CDR1 SGHAT, CDR2 FQNNGV. The CDR3 consists of 16 residues. DNA for the CDR3: TGTGCCAGCAGCTTAGAGGGTCGGTCCTCGCGGGAAAAACTGTTTTTT. It translates to CASSLEGRSSREKLFF.

This clone was seen just once. The gene calls are TRBV2 and TRBJ2-5, with TRBD1 matching over 7 bases. The CDR3 loop spans 14 amino acids. J gave up 9 bases and V 0 bases, and 7 bases lay outside the gene matches. Germline V lookup: CDR1 SNHLY, CDR2 FYNNEI. CDR3 nucleotide sequence: TGTGCCAGCAGTGAAGCGCACAGGGGTACGGCCCAGTACTTC. Encoded protein: CASSEAHRGTAQYF.

This clone was counted a few times. The chain recombines TRBV7-3 with TRBJ1-1; TRBD1 might be the D (5 bases). V lost 5 bases, J lost 0 bases, and 7 bases lay in between. The germline CDR1 and CDR2 sequences are SGHTA and FQGTGA. The CDR3 sequence is 13 residues long. This CDR3 is CASSPQVNTEAFF. CDR3 nucleotides: TGTGCCAGCAGCCCACAGGTGAACACTGAAGCTTTCTTT.

This sequence joins TRBV5-1 and TRBJ2-5, with 10 nucleotides matching TRBD2. In germline, CDR1 is SGHRS, CDR2 YFSETQ. V lost 2 bases and J lost 4; bases outside the gene matches: 8. The CDR3 has 16 amino acids. CDR3 loop: CASSLGTSVRGETQYF. The CDR3 bases are TGCGCCAGCAGCTTAGGGACTAGCGTACGGGGAGAGACCCAGTACTTC.

This chain links TRBV10-3 with TRBJ2-2; TRBD1 matches at 8 bases. The V gene's germline CDR1 is ENHRY and CDR2 SYGVKD. V gave up 7 bases and J gave up 1 base; unmatched junction bases: 5. This CDR3 comprises 15 residues. The CDR3 region has the DNA TGTGCCATCAAAGGGGGGACAGGGAACACCGGGGAGCTGTTTTTT. This translates into CAIKGGTGNTGELFF.

V is TRBV5-1 and J is TRBJ1-2, with D perhaps TRBD1 (5 bases). This CDR3 is built from 13 residues. Germline CDR1 and CDR2: SGHRS and YFSETQ. Trimming took off 2 bases at V and 8 bases at J, with 13 bases between the two ends. CDR3 sequence: CASSLTGFWGYTF. The CDR3 DNA reads as TGCGCCAGCAGCTTAACAGGCTTCTGGGGCTACACCTTC.